Shown below are 4 T cell receptor beta chains from a single sample sequenced in a study of cytomegalovirus exposure and HLA in healthy donors. PCR involved 60 Vbeta and 13 Jbeta primers. Assay: immunoSEQ multiplex PCR; the TCRdb copy retains only in-frame clones and omits some. Of about 150,000 clones listed, roughly 70% are singletons. The sequenced material came from PBMCs. The source is a woman aged 60-75 years in good health and CMV-seropositive.

V and J are TRBV10-3 and TRBJ1-1; 10 bases are shared with TRBD1. V was pared by 10 bases and J by 5 bases, with 13 bases of the junction left unmatched. CDR3 size: 15 residues. Germline CDR1 ENHRY, CDR2 SYGVKD. The CDR3 region has the DNA TGTGCCACCGACAATAGGGACAGGGGTGGGACTGAAGCTTTCTTT. It yields the protein CATDNRDRGGTEAFF.

DNA for the CDR3: TGTGCCATCAGTGATTTCACAGGATGGCCCTACGAGCAGTACTTC. It codes for CAISDFTGWPYEQYF. J is TRBJ2-7 and V is TRBV10-3, with D possibly matching TRBD1 (5 bases). The CDR3 has 15 residues. CDR1 ENHRY and CDR2 SYGVKD come from the germline V gene. Trimming removed 3 bases from V and 2 bases from J, with 14 bases in between.

V gene TRBV7-3 combines with J gene TRBJ2-1; the match to TRBD1 covers 9 bases. Germline trimming cut 5 bases from V and 5 bases from J; bases unmatched to any gene: 10. Germline CDR1 and CDR2: SGHTA and FQGTGA. The CDR3 has 16 amino acids. The CDR3 DNA follows: TGTGCCAGCAGCCCCCTCCGGGACAGGGCCCACAATGAGCAGTTCTTC. Its protein is CASSPLRDRAHNEQFF. The variable domain in full, with the rest retrieved from reference TRBV7-3 and TRBJ2-1, is GAGVSQTPSNKVTEKGKYVELRCDPISGHTALYWYRQSLGQGPEFLIYFQGTGAADDSGLPNDRFFAVRPEGSVSTLKIQRTERGDSAVYLCASSPLRDRAHNEQFFGPGTRLTVL.

The V and J genes are TRBV5-1 and TRBJ2-1, with 8 positions matching TRBD2. V trimming: 4 bases; J trimming: 2 bases; junction bases outside the gene matches: 8. The germline V gene has CDR1 SGHRS and CDR2 YFSETQ. This CDR3 is built from 16 residues. The chain's CDR3 is CASSVPGLGTYNEQFF. The CDR3 DNA follows: TGCGCCAGCAGCGTCCCGGGACTAGGGACCTACAATGAGCAGTTCTTC.